This T cell receptor (beta chain) was found in a study of blood T cell repertoires in COVID-19. Overall study context: Italy, Spain and the United States were the sources of the convalescent and acute COVID-19 samples. T cells, B-cell-depleted T cells, or PBMCs provided the cDNA or gDNA that served as material.

Seattle researchers signed up patients amid active infection and tracked them longitudinally. Assay: immunoSEQ multiplex PCR; the TCRdb copy retains only in-frame clones and omits some. The sample yields approximately 290,000 clones, around 85% seen once. The sequenced material came from peripheral blood. This sequence originates from a human donor with COVID-19, enrolled during active disease. The donor label of this sample is uncertain.

CDR3 protein: CASGPVLEQGEAFF. CDR3 coding DNA: TGTGCTAGTGGTCCCGTATTGGAGCAGGGGGAAGCTTTCTTT. The chain links TRBV12-5 to TRBJ1-1; a possible D gene is TRBD1 (6 bases). Germline CDR1 is LGHNT and CDR2 is FRNRAP. V was shortened by 5 bases and J by 8 bases, with 18 bases between the two germline ends. CDR3 length equals 14 residues.